This TCR beta chain stems from a study of cytomegalovirus exposure and HLA in healthy donors. Deletions cut 0 bases from V and 4 bases from J, with 7 bases between. This CDR3 spans 13 amino acids. Germline V gives CDR1 GTSNPN, CDR2 SVGIG (reference sequence). Regarding this clone: Distinct nucleotide sequences in the sample also encode this CDR3.

The donors were members of the validation cohort, which comprised around 110 subjects and was separate from the first cohort of some 680 subjects. Generated by immunoSEQ multiplex PCR, the TCRdb table keeps only in-frame clones and is missing some. The table shows 250,000 to 400,000 clones, with 88% occurring only once. The specimen sequenced was PBMCs. The gene calls are TRBV30 and TRBJ1-5; D is undetermined. The sequence was collected from a man younger than 45 in good health and CMV-seronegative. The DNA of the CDR3 is TGTGCCTGGAGTGTACCGGGTAATCAGCCCCAGCATTTT. This codes for CAWSVPGNQPQHF.